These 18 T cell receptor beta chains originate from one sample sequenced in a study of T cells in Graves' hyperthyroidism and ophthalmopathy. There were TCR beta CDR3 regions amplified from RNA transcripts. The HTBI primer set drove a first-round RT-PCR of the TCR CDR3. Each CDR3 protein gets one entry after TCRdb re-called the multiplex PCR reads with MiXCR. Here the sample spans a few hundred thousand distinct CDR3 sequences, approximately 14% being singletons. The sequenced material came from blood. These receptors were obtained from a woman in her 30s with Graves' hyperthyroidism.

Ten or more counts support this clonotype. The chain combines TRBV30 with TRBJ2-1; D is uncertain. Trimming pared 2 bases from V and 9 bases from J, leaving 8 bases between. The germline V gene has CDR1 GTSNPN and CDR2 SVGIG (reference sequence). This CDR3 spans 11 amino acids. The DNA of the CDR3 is TGTGCCTGGAGTTTCCCCAGTGAGCAGTTCTTC. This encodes CAWSFPSEQFF.

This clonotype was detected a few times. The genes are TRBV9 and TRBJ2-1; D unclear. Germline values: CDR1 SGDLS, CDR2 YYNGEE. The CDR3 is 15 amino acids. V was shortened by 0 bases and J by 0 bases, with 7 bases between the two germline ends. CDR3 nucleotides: TGTGCCAGCAGCGTAGTCCCTAGCTCCTACAATGAGCAGTTCTTC. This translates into CASSVVPSSYNEQFF.

This CDR3 reads CAWSVMGLGYTF. The DNA for the CDR3 is TGTGCCTGGAGTGTAATGGGGTTGGGCTACACCTTC. The chain combines TRBV30 with TRBJ1-2, with no clear D. The CDR3 totals 12 residues. The V gene's germline CDR1 is GTSNPN and CDR2 SVGIG (reference sequence). The ends were cut back, 0 bases at V and 8 bases at J, with 10 bases in the middle.

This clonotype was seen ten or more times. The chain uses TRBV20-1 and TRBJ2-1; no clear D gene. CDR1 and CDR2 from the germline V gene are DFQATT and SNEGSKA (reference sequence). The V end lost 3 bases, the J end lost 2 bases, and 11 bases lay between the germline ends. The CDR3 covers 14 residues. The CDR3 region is CSASGGSTYNEQFF. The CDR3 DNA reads TGCAGTGCTAGTGGTGGGTCAACCTACAATGAGCAGTTCTTC.

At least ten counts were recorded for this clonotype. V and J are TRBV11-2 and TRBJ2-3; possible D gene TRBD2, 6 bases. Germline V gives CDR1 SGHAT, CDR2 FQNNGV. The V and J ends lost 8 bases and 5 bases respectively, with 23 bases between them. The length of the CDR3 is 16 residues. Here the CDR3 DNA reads TGTGCCAGCCGCTCTTACGGGCGGGGTGATGGAGATACGCAGTATTTT. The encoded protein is CASRSYGRGDGDTQYF.

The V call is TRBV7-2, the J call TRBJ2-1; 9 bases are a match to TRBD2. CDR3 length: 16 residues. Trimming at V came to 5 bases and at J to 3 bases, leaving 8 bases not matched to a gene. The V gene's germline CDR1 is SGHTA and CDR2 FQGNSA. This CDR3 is CASSPSTSGHYNEQFF. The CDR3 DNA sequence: TGTGCCAGCAGCCCCTCGACTAGCGGCCACTACAATGAGCAGTTCTTC. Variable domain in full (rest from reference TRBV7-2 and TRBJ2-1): GAGVSQSPSNKVTEKGKDVELRCDPISGHTALYWYRQSLGQGLEFLIYFQGNSAPDKSGLPSDRFSAERTGGSVSTLTIQRTQQEDSAVYLCASSPSTSGHYNEQFFGPGTRLTVL.

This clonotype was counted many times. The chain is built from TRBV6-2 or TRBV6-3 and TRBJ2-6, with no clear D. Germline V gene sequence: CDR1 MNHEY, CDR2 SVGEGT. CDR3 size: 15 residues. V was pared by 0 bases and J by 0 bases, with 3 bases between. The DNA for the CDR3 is TGTGCCAGCAGTTACTCGCACTCTGGGGCCAACGTCCTGACTTTC. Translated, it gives CASSYSHSGANVLTF.

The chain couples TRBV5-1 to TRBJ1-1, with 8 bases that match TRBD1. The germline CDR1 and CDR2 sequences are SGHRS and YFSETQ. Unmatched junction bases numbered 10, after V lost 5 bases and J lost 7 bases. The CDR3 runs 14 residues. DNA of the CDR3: TGCGCCAGCAGTTCGCCAGGGGGCGCAGATGAAGCTTTCTTT. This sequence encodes CASSSPGGADEAFF.

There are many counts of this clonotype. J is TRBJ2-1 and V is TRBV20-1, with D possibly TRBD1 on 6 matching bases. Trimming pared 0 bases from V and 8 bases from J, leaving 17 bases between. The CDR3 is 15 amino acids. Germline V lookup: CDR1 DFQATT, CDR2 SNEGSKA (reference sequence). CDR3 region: CSARDLWQGIDEQFF. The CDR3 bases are TGCAGTGCTAGAGATCTCTGGCAGGGGATAGATGAGCAGTTCTTC.

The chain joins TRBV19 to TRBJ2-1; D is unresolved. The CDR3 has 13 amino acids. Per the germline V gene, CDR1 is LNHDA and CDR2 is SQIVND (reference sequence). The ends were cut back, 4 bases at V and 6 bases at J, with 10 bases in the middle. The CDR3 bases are TGTGCCAGTAGTACGCATGGGGTCAATGAGCAGTTCTTC. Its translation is CASSTHGVNEQFF.

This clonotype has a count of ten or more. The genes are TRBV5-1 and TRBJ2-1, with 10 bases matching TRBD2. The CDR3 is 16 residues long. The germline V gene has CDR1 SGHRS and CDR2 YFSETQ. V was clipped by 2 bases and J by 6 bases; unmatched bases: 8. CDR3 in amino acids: CASSLTSGRAPNEQFF. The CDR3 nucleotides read TGCGCCAGCAGCTTAACAAGCGGGAGGGCTCCCAATGAGCAGTTCTTC. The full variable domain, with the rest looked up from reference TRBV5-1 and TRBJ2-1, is KAGVTQTPRYLIKTRGQQVTLSCSPISGHRSVSWYQQTPGQGLQFLFEYFSETQRNKGNFPGRFSGRQFSNSRSEMNVSTLELGDSALYLCASSLTSGRAPNEQFFGPGTRLTVL.

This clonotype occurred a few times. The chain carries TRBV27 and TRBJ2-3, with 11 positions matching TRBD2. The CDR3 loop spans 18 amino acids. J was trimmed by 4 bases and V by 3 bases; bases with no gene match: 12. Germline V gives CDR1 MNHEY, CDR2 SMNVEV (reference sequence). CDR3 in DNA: TGTGCCAGCAGTTTCTCACTAGCGGGAGTCTCCCGGGCAGATACGCAGTATTTT. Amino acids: CASSFSLAGVSRADTQYF.

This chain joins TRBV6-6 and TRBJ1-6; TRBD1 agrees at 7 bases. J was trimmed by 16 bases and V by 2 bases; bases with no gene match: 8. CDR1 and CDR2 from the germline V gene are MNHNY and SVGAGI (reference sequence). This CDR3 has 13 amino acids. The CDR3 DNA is TGTGCCAGCAGTTACCCCGGGACAGACCGGCTCCACTTT. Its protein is CASSYPGTDRLHF.

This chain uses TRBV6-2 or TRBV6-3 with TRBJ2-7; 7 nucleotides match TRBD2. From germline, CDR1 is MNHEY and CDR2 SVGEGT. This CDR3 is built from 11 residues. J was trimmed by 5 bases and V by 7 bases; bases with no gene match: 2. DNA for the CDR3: TGTGCCAGCACCCGGGGGGACGAGCAGTACTTC. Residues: CASTRGDEQYF.

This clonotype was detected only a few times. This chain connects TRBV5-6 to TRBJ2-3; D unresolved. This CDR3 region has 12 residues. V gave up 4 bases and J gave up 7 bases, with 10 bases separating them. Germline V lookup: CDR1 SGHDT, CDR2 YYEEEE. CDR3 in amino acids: CASSLEPYTQYF. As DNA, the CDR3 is TGTGCCAGCAGCCTCGAGCCGTATACGCAGTATTTT.

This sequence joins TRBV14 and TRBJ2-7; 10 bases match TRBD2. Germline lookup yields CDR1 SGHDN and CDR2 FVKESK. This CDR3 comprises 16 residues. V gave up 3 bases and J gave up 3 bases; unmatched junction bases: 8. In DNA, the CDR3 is TGTGCCAGCAGCCAGGTAACTAGCGGGATTATCTACGAGCAGTACTTC. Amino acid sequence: CASSQVTSGIIYEQYF.

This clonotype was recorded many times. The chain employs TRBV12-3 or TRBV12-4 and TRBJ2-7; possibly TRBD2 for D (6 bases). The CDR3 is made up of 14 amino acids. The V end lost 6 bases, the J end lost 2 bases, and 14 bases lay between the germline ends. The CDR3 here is CASSHRDFTYEQYF. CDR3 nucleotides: TGTGCCAGCAGCCACCGGGACTTTACCTACGAGCAGTACTTC.

The CDR3 DNA follows: TGTGCCAGCAGTTTGAACAGCCGGGGGGCTGAAGCTTTCTTT. Protein: CASSLNSRGAEAFF. This rearrangement joins TRBV27 to TRBJ1-1, with D perhaps matching TRBD1 (5 bases). The germline V gene encodes CDR1 MNHEY and CDR2 SMNVEV (reference sequence). Trimming removed 3 bases from V and 6 bases from J, with 14 bases in between. The CDR3 is made up of 14 amino acids.